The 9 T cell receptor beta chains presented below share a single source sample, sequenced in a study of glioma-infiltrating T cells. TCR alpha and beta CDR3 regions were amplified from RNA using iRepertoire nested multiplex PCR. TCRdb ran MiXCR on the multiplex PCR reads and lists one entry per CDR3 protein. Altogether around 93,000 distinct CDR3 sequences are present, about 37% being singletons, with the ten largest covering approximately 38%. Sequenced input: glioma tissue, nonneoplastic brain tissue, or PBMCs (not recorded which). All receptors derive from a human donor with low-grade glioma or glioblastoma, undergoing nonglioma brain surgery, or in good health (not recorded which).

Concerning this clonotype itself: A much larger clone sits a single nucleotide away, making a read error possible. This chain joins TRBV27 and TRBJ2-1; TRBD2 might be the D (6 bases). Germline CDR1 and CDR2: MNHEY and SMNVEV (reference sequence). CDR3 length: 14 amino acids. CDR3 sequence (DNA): TGTGCCGGCAGCTCGAGTAGCGGTGCTAATGAGCAGTTCTTC. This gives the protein CAGSSSSGANEQFF.

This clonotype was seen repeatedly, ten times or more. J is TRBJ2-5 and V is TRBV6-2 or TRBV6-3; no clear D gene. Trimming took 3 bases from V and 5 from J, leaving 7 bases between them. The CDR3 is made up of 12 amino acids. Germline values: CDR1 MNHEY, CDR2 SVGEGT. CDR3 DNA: TGTGCCAGCAGTTATAAAACGGAGACCCAGTACTTC. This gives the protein CASSYKTETQYF.

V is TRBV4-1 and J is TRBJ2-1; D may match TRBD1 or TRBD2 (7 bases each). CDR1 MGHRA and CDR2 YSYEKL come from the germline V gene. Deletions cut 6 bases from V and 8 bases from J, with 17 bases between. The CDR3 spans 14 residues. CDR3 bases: TGCGCCAGCAGTGAGTGGGGAGGGGGCTATGAGCAGTTCTTC. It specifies CASSEWGGGYEQFF.

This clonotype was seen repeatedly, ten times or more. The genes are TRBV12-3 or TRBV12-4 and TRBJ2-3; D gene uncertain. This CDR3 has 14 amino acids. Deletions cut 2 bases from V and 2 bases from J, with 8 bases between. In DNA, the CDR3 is TGTGCCAGCAGTTTACAAGGGCCCACAGATACGCAGTATTTT. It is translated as CASSLQGPTDTQYF.

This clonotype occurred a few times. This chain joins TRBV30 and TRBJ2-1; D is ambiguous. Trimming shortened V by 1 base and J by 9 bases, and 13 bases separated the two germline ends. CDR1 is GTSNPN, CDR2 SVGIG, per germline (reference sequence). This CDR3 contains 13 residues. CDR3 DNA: TGTGCCTGGAGTGGCAATCTTGTCGGTGAGCAGTTCTTC. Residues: CAWSGNLVGEQFF.

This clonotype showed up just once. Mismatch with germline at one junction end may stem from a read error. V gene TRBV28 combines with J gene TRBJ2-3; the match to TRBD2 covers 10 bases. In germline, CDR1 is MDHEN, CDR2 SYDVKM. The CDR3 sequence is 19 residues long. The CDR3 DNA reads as TGTTCCAGCAGTTCCCCCTATAGTATACTAGCGGGGTCGGGAGATACGCAGTATTTT. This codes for CSSSSPYSILAGSGDTQYF.

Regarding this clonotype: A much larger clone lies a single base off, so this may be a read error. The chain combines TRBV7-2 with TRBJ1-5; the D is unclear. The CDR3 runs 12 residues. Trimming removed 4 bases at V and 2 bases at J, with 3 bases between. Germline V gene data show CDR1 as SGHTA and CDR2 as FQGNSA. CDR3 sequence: CASSSGNQPQHF. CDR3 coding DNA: TGTGCCAGCAGCTCAGGCAATCAGCCCCAGCATTTT.

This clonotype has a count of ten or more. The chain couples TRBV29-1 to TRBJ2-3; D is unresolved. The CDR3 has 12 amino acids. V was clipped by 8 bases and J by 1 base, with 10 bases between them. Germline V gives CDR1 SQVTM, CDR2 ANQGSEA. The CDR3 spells CSHKAGTDTQYF. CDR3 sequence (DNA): TGCAGCCATAAGGCAGGCACAGATACGCAGTATTTT.

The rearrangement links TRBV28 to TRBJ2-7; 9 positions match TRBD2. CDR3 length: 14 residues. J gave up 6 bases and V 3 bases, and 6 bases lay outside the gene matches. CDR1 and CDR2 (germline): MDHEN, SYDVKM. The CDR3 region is CASSFSGRGVEQYF. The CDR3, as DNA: TGTGCCAGCAGTTTTAGCGGGAGAGGAGTCGAGCAGTACTTC.